The source of this T cell receptor beta chain is a study of cytomegalovirus exposure and HLA in healthy donors. Points from the study as a whole: Apparent HLA restriction characterized most CMV-associated TCR beta chains in a later analysis. It was reported in a later analysis that an Asian-associated ancestry cluster showed fewer N-insertions than the approximately 700-donor mean.

Unrecorded immune exposures were likely, despite nominal health at sampling. Germline V gene lookup returns CDR1 SGDLS and CDR2 YYNGEE. The CDR3 sequence is 12 residues long. The V and J ends lost 4 bases and 11 bases, in that order; junction bases with no gene match: 7. The PCR was carried out with 60 Vbeta primers and 13 Jbeta primers. The method was immunoSEQ multiplex PCR; TCRdb's version includes in-frame clones alone and lacks a portion of them. The sample holds 150,000 to 200,000 clones; nearly 80% are singletons and the top ten take around 1%. With regard to this clone: Antigen unknown.

The TCR comes from a woman aged 45-59 years in good health and CMV-seropositive. The chain has TRBV9 and TRBJ2-5, with 8 bases matching TRBD1. Sequencing was carried out using PBMCs. Here the CDR3 reads CASSSDRDEQYF. CDR3 in DNA: TGTGCCAGCAGCTCGGACAGGGATGAGCAGTACTTC.